The 23 T cell receptor beta chains listed next were all sequenced from one sample in a study of vaccination effects on CD4 cells after COVID-19 (dated by TCRdb to about 2022). In the ViraFEST assay, PBMC were stimulated with viral peptide pools, and TCR sequencing was then used to find antigen-specific CD4+ T cell clonotypes based on their expansion. After roughly 11 days of culture, CD4+ T cells were isolated with the EasySep CD4+ T cell isolation kit. Two doses of either the BNT162b2 or the mRNA-1273 mRNA SARS-CoV-2 vaccine were administered to participants. Receptor amplification or capture employed the immunoSEQ multiplex PCR assay. The clones in this table, taken by TCRdb from immuneACCESS, are in-frame only. Not every clone is retained; where verified, under half of the shortfall comes from an unresolved V gene, and the cause of the rest is unknown. The sample yields some 68,000 clones; roughly four fifths were counted once. The ten largest clonotypes hold more than 1% of the sample.

These receptors are not linked to any known antigen. The material sequenced was CD4+ T cells from PBMCs cultured with HCoV-229E spike peptides, taken after COVID-19 vaccination. This sample's cell subset or site label indicates: HCoV-229E spike overlapping peptide pool stimulation. These receptors were taken from a human donor who received a COVID-19 vaccine.

The rearrangement links TRBV28 to TRBJ2-7; a weak D match, TRBD1 (7 bases). CDR3 size: 15 residues. The germline gives CDR1 MDHEN, CDR2 SYDVKM. Deletions cut 2 bases from V and 0 bases from J, with 11 bases between. CDR3 in amino acids: CASSLQGGSSYEQYV. CDR3 nucleotides: TGTGCCAGCAGTTTACAGGGGGGAAGCTCCTACGAGCAGTACGTC.

The V call is TRBV6-5, the J call TRBJ2-1; TRBD2 matches 10 bases. The V segment lost 6 bases and the J segment 12 bases; nucleotides outside the gene matches: 5. This CDR3 is 12 amino acids long. Germline CDR1 MNHEY, CDR2 SVGAGI. In DNA form, the CDR3 reads TGTGCCAGCAGAGATACTAGCGGGGCGCAGTTCTTC. Translating it yields CASRDTSGAQFF.

This clone has just one count. This chain uses TRBV29-1 with TRBJ2-5; D gene unclear. V shed 5 bases and J shed 5 bases, with 12 bases lying between them. CDR3 length: 12 residues. Germline-derived CDR1 and CDR2 are SQVTM and ANQGSEA. The CDR3 DNA is TGCAGCGTTAACGGTGTCCCGGAGACCCAGTACTTC. Its protein product is CSVNGVPETQYF.

This chain uses TRBV6-5 with TRBJ2-5, with D perhaps TRBD2 (5 bases). Germline lookup yields CDR1 MNHEY and CDR2 SVGAGI. The V and J ends lost 6 bases and 4 bases respectively, with 12 bases between them. CDR3 size: 13 residues. The CDR3 nucleotides read TGTGCCAGCAGCCCGTACGAGGGAGAGACCCAGTACTTC. Translated: CASSPYEGETQYF.

This chain connects TRBV3-1 (or the pseudogene TRBV3-2) to TRBJ1-1; D gene unclear. Trimming cost V 5 bases and J 5 bases, with 12 bases left between them. CDR1 and CDR2 from the germline V gene are LGHDT and YNNKEL (reference sequence). CDR3 length equals 13 residues. CDR3 sequence reads: CASSFTGRTEAFF. The CDR3 DNA is TGTGCCAGCAGCTTCACGGGGAGGACTGAAGCTTTCTTT.

This clone was counted once. This chain connects TRBV18 to TRBJ1-1; TRBD1 matches at 7 bases. V lost 5 bases and J lost 0; bases outside the gene matches: 9. The CDR3 is made up of 16 amino acids. Germline CDR1 and CDR2: KGHSH and LQKENI. CDR3 protein: CASSATGSSMNTEAFF. The CDR3 region has the DNA TGTGCCAGCTCAGCGACAGGGTCATCCATGAACACTGAAGCTTTCTTT. The full variable domain, completed using reference TRBV18 and TRBJ1-1, is NAGVMQNPRHLVRRRGQEARLRCSPMKGHSHVYWYRQLPEEGLKFMVYLQKENIIDESGMPKERFSAEFPKEGPSILRIQQVVRGDSAAYFCASSATGSSMNTEAFFGQGTRLTVV.

This chain uses TRBV10-1 with TRBJ2-7; 7 nucleotides align to TRBD1. Germline CDR1 and CDR2: WNHNN and SYGVQD (reference sequence). V was pared by 4 bases and J by 5 bases, with 17 bases of the junction left unmatched. This CDR3 spans 17 amino acids. The CDR3 coding sequence is TGCGCCAGCAGTGTAAGCAGGTGGGACAGCTATAAGAACGAGCAGTACGTC. This encodes CASSVSRWDSYKNEQYV.

The chain recombines TRBV5-1 with TRBJ1-4; the D is unclear. Germline CDR1 reads SGHRS; CDR2 reads YFSETQ. Trimming removed 5 bases at V and 2 bases at J, with 16 bases between. The CDR3 length is 16 residues. CDR3 in DNA: TGCGCCAGCAGTCCTAGGACCCGAGGGACTAATGAAAAACTGTTTTTT. As protein: CASSPRTRGTNEKLFF.

The genes are TRBV28 and TRBJ1-2; unclear D gene. The length of the CDR3 is 15 residues. Germline V CDR1 and CDR2: MDHEN, SYDVKM. Between the trimmed V and J ends, which lost 2 bases and 2 bases, there was a span of 12 bases. The CDR3: CASSLGGVGNYGYTF. CDR3 nucleotide sequence: TGTGCCAGCAGTTTAGGTGGCGTCGGAAACTATGGCTACACCTTC.

The chain carries TRBV18 and TRBJ1-2; D is possibly TRBD1 (5 bases). Deletions cut 6 bases from V and 6 bases from J, with 20 bases between. Per the germline V gene, CDR1 is KGHSH and CDR2 is LQKENI. The CDR3 extends over 15 amino acids. CDR3 region: CASSPNRGRHNGYTF. The CDR3 coding sequence is TGTGCCAGCTCCCCTAACCGGGGCCGACACAATGGCTACACCTTC.

This sequence joins TRBV6-5 and TRBJ1-1; D gene unclear. There are 13 residues in the CDR3. V lost 2 bases to trimming and J lost 1 base, with 5 bases between them. CDR1 and CDR2 (germline): MNHEY, SVGAGI. The CDR3 DNA is TGTGCCAGCAGTTACGCGTCGAACACTGAAGCTTTCTTT. The encoded protein is CASSYASNTEAFF.

V and J are TRBV18 and TRBJ1-4, with D uncertain. Trimming pared 3 bases from V and 5 bases from J, leaving 4 bases between. There are 12 residues in the CDR3. CDR1 and CDR2 from the germline V gene are KGHSH and LQKENI. The CDR3 DNA sequence: TGTGCCAGCTCACCGAGGAATGAAAAACTGTTTTTT. Its protein product is CASSPRNEKLFF.

The gene calls are TRBV6-1 and TRBJ1-2, with unresolved D. The CDR3 covers 14 residues. Germline CDR1 is MNHNS and CDR2 is SASEGT. V lost 1 base to trimming and J lost 4 bases, with 10 bases between them. CDR3 nucleotide sequence: TGTGCCAGCAGTGAAGGTCTATTATCCTATGGCTACACCTTC. Its protein product is CASSEGLLSYGYTF.

The chain carries TRBV24-1 and TRBJ2-3; tentative D call: TRBD2 (7 bases). V was pared by 2 bases and J by 2 bases, with 13 bases between. CDR3 length: 16 amino acids. Germline lookup yields CDR1 KGHDR and CDR2 SFDVKD. CDR3 loop: CATSDWWGGDTDTQYF. DNA of the CDR3: TGTGCCACCAGTGATTGGTGGGGGGGCGACACAGATACGCAGTATTTT.

The chain carries TRBV6-2 or TRBV6-3 and TRBJ2-4; 7 positions agree with TRBD2. The CDR3 consists of 15 residues. With V trimmed by 4 bases and J by 0 bases, 3 bases remained unmatched. Germline-derived CDR1 and CDR2 are MNHEY and SVGEGT. Here the CDR3 reads CASSWGGVAKNIQYF. The CDR3 coding sequence is TGTGCCAGCAGTTGGGGGGGAGTAGCCAAAAACATTCAGTACTTC.

The rearrangement uses TRBV10-2 and TRBJ2-3; possible D gene TRBD1, 5 bases. Germline assignment: CDR1 WSHSY and CDR2 SAAADI. Trimming removed 5 bases from V and 0 bases from J, with 9 bases in between. This CDR3 has 14 amino acids. CDR3 coding DNA: TGCGCCAGCAGTACAAGGGGAAGCACAGATACGCAGTATTTT. This translates into CASSTRGSTDTQYF.

This clone was counted only a few times. The chain combines TRBV11-2 with TRBJ2-3, with D maybe TRBD1 (6 bases). CDR1 and CDR2 (germline): SGHAT, FQNNGV. The V gene lost 2 bases and the J gene lost 0 bases, with 9 bases spanning the gap. The CDR3 is 15 amino acids. CDR3 region: CASSLYRVSTDTQYF. In nucleotides, the CDR3 is TGTGCCAGCAGCTTATACAGGGTTAGCACAGATACGCAGTATTTT.

The gene calls are TRBV5-6 and TRBJ1-2, with 12 bases lining up with TRBD1. The V gene's germline CDR1 is SGHDT and CDR2 YYEEEE. J was trimmed by 7 bases and V by 1 base; bases with no gene match: 2. The length of the CDR3 is 14 residues. CDR3 in amino acids: CASSLRDRGLGYTF. In DNA form, the CDR3 reads TGTGCCAGCAGCTTGAGGGACAGGGGGCTTGGCTACACCTTC. The full variable domain, rest sourced from reference TRBV5-6 and TRBJ1-2, is DAGVTQSPTHLIKTRGQQVTLRCSPKSGHDTVSWYQQALGQGPQFIFQYYEEEERQRGNFPDRFSGHQFPNYSSELNVNALLLGDSALYLCASSLRDRGLGYTFGSGTRLTVV.

The chain recombines TRBV12-5 with TRBJ1-3; D gene uncertain. This CDR3 has 16 amino acids. With 1 base removed from V and 0 bases from J, the gap between germline ends came to 10 bases. CDR1 is LGHNT, CDR2 FRNRAP, per germline. This chain's CDR3 is CASGLASLFSGNTIYF. The CDR3 DNA follows: TGTGCTAGTGGTTTGGCCTCTTTATTCTCTGGAAACACCATATATTTT. The full variable domain, with the rest looked up from reference TRBV12-5 and TRBJ1-3, is DARVTQTPRHKVTEMGQEVTMRCQPILGHNTVFWYRQTMMQGLELLAYFRNRAPLDDSGMPKDRFSAEMPDATLATLKIQPSEPRDSAVYFCASGLASLFSGNTIYFGEGSWLTVV.

V is TRBV6-6 and J is TRBJ1-1, with D perhaps TRBD1 (5 bases). Germline-derived CDR1 and CDR2 are MNHNY and SVGAGI (reference sequence). This CDR3 contains 16 residues. Trimming pared 5 bases from V and 0 bases from J, leaving 16 bases between. CDR3 in amino acids: CASSPQGAGMNTEAFF. CDR3 nucleotides: TGTGCCAGCAGTCCCCAGGGAGCAGGGATGAACACTGAAGCTTTCTTT.

This chain joins TRBV7-3 and TRBJ2-1; 8 bases align to TRBD2. V lost 2 bases, J lost 5 bases, and 8 bases stayed unmatched. Per germline, CDR1 SGHTA and CDR2 FQGTGA. The CDR3 consists of 16 residues. The CDR3 bases are TGTGCCAGCAGCTTATCCCTACTAGCGGCCAACAATGAGCAGTTCTTC. Translated, it gives CASSLSLLAANNEQFF.

This clone has only a few counts. The chain recombines TRBV6-4 with TRBJ1-5; D gene unclear. The CDR3 runs to 13 residues. Trimming took off 5 bases at V and 6 bases at J, with 11 bases between the two ends. Germline CDR1 MRHNA, CDR2 SNTAGT. CDR3 residues: CASSRQAGQPQHF. The DNA of the CDR3 is TGTGCCAGCAGTCGCCAGGCGGGTCAGCCCCAGCATTTT.

J is TRBJ1-5 and V is TRBV6-5; 8 nucleotides match TRBD1. Trimming removed 2 bases from V and 7 bases from J; junction bases left unmatched: 7. The germline V gene encodes CDR1 MNHEY and CDR2 SVGAGI. The CDR3 has 15 residues. For the CDR3, the DNA is TGTGCCAGCAGTTACGGGCAGGGGGCAGGACAGCCCCAGCATTTT. As protein: CASSYGQGAGQPQHF.